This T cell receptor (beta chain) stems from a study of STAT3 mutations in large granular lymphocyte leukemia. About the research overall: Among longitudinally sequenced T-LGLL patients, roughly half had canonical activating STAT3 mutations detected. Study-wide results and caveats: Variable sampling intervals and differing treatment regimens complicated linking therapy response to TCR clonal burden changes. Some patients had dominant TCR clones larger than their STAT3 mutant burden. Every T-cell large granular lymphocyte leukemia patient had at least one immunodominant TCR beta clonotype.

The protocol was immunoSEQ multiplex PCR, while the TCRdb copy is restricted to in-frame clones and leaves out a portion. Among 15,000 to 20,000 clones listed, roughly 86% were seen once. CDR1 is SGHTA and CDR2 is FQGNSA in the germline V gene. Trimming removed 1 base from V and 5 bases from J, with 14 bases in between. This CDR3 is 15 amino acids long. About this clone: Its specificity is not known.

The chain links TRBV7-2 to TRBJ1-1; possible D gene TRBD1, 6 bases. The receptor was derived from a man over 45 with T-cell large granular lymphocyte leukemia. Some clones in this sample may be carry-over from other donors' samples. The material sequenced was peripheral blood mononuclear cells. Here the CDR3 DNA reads TGTGCCAGCAGCTTAGACCCCAGGGGAAGGACTGAAGCTTTCTTT. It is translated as CASSLDPRGRTEAFF. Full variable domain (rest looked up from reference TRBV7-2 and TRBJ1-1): GAGVSQSPSNKVTEKGKDVELRCDPISGHTALYWYRQSLGQGLEFLIYFQGNSAPDKSGLPSDRFSAERTGGSVSTLTIQRTQQEDSAVYLCASSLDPRGRTEAFFGQGTRLTVV.